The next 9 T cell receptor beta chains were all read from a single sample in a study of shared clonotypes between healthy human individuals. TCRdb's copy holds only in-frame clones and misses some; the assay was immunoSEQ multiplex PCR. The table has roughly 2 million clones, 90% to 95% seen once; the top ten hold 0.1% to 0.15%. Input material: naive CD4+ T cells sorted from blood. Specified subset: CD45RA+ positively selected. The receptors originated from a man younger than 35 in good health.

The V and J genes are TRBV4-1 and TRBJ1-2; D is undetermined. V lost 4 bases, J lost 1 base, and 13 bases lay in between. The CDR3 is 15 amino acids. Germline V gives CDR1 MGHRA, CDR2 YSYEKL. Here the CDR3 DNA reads TGCGCCAGCAGCCCAGTGCTTGGACTTAACTATGGCTACACCTTC. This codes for CASSPVLGLNYGYTF.

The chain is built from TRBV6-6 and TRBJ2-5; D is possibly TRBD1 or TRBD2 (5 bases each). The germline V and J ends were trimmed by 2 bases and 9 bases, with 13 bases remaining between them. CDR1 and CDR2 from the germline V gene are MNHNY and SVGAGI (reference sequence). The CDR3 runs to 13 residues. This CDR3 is CASSYAWQGAQYF. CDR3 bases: TGTGCCAGCAGTTACGCCTGGCAGGGAGCCCAGTACTTC.

The CDR3 bases are TGTGCCTGGACGACACCAAACAAGGGAGCTTTCTTT. It encodes CAWTTPNKGAFF. The genes are TRBV30 and TRBJ1-1; no reliable D call. V was shortened by 4 bases and J by 10 bases, with 16 bases between the two germline ends. Germline values: CDR1 GTSNPN, CDR2 SVGIG (reference sequence). The CDR3 loop spans 12 amino acids.

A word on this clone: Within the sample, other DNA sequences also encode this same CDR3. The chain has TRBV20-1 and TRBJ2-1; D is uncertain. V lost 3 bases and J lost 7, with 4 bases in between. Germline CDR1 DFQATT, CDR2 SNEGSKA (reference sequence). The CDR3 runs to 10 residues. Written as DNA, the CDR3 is TGCAGTGCTAGGAGAAATGAGCAGTTCTTC. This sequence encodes CSARRNEQFF.

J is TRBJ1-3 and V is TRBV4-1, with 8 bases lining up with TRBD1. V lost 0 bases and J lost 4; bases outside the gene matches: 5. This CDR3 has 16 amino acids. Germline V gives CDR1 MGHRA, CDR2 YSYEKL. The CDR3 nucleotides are TGCGCCAGCAGCCAAGAGAGGGGGACAGGCGGAAACACCATATATTTT. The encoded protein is CASSQERGTGGNTIYF.

CDR3 in amino acids: CAISVGGEVGGYTF. The CDR3 DNA follows: TGTGCCATCAGTGTGGGAGGGGAAGTTGGAGGCTACACCTTC. This rearrangement joins TRBV10-3 to TRBJ1-2; possible D gene TRBD1, 5 bases. The V end was cut by 4 bases, the J end by 8 bases, with 17 bases between. Germline CDR1 and CDR2: ENHRY and SYGVKD. CDR3 length: 14 amino acids.

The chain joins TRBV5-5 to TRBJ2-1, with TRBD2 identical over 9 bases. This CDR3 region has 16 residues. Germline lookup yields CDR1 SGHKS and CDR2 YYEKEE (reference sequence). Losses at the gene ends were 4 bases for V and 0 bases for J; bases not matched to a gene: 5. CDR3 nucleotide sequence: TGTGCCAGCAGCGTAGCGGGGGAGAGCTCCTACAATGAGCAGTTCTTC. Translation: CASSVAGESSYNEQFF.

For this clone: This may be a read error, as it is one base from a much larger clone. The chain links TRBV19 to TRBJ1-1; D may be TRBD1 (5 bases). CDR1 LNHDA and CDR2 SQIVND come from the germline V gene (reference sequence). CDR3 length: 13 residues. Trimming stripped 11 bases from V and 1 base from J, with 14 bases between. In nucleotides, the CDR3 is TGTGCCGTCAGACGGGGGACGAACACTGAAGCTTTCTTT. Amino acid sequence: CAVRRGTNTEAFF.

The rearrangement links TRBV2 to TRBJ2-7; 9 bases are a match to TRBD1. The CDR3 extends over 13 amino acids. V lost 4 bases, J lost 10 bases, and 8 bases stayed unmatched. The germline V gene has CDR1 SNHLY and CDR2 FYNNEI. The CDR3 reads CASSVGQGLFQYF. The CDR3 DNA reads TGTGCCAGCAGTGTTGGACAGGGGCTCTTTCAGTACTTC.